This T cell receptor beta chain was captured in a study of T cells expressing NK-cell markers. Study details: Each TCR beta repertoire originated in sorted T cells that were CD3+CD56+NKG2C+, CD3+CD56+NKG2C- or CD3+CD56-NKG2C+. Among the eight sequenced donors, seven tested HCMV-seropositive and one tested seronegative. General study points: Several donors' CD3+CD56-NKG2C+ cells were dominated by the same clonotypes.

UMIs were included in TCR beta cDNA generated by 5'RACE template switching. TCRdb reprocessed the 5' RACE reads; each CDR3 protein has one entry and no DNA is given. The sample table sets out about 260,000 distinct CDR3 sequences. The CDR3 length is 13 residues. Germline V gene lookup returns CDR1 LGHNA and CDR2 YSLEER. Note on this clonotype: Its specificity is unknown.

Sample: blood T cells: a sorted CD56 or NKG2C T cell subset, CD4+ or CD8+ T cells, or bulk PBMC T cells (not recorded which). This rearrangement joins TRBV4-3 to TRBJ2-5; the D call from TCRdb, TRBD1, cannot be confirmed without DNA. The source is a woman aged 18-70 years in good health. The CDR3 loop is CASSRFREETQYF.